This TCR beta chain was sequenced during a study of shared clonotypes between healthy human individuals. The study, taken as a whole, reports: Larger richness was generally estimated for naive than memory subsets. Rarefaction analysis demonstrated incomplete sorted-subset sequencing notwithstanding large depth.

Profiling relied on immunoSEQ multiplex PCR, and the TCRdb table lists in-frame clones only, not all of them. The data contain 2 million to 2.5 million clones, 90% to 95% of them singletons. As to this clone: Its target is not known.

The V and J ends lost 5 bases and 3 bases respectively, with 19 bases between them. The CDR3 is 16 amino acids. The germline V gene has CDR1 KGHSH and CDR2 LQKENI. This sequence originates from a man aged 18 to 30 in good health. Sample: naive CD4+ T cells sorted from blood. As for subset: CD45RA+ positively selected. This chain links TRBV18 with TRBJ1-1; D call uncertain. The CDR3 region has the DNA TGTGCCAGCTCAAGTCTCATCCTGGCAGGAGACACTGAAGCTTTCTTT. Its translation is CASSSLILAGDTEAFF.